The T cell receptor beta chain described here comes from a study of lymphopenia after photon versus proton radiotherapy (dated 2019 in TCRdb). General notes on the study: The immunological effects of photon versus proton radiation therapy were compared in patients with gastrointestinal tumors who developed high-grade lymphopenia. A cohort of around 20 patients with gastrointestinal tumors who received either photon or proton therapy and subsequently developed lymphopenia was included. The goal of the study was to characterize the differences between the two radiation modalities in how they affect the immune system. Overall study outcomes, separate from this receptor: After the lymphocyte count nadir, repertoires from photon-treated patients showed oligoclonal expansion, particularly of CD8+ Temra cells, and this expansion drove the decline in diversity. Across the cohort, among patients who died, a greater drop in TCR diversity after the nadir was inversely correlated with overall survival time. The survival association was assessed only in patients who died, and the authors presented better survival with proton therapy as a possibility rather than a demonstrated result. Proton-treated patients stayed relatively stable during treatment, while photon-treated patients lost naive T cells and TCR diversity and gained effector/memory populations.

In the case of this clone: What this receptor recognizes is not known. There are no base qualities to consult, and no much larger clone falls within one base.

Library preparation used the immunoSEQ multiplex PCR assay. Alongside multiparametric flow cytometry, deep sequencing of rearranged TCR beta loci was used to profile the T cell repertoires. TCRdb holds this immuneACCESS table with in-frame rearrangements only. Some clones are missing; in checked studies, unresolved V genes explain under half, and the rest has no known cause. In this sample the table shows roughly 67,000 clones, approximately 90% of which occur a single time. Together, the top ten hold approximately 2.9% of the sample. The source was peripheral blood, collected from a patient treated with photon-based radiotherapy. The TCR originated in a woman in her seventies with pancreatic cancer.

The CDR3 reads CASSPGEGTVYEQYF. DNA sequence: TGCGCCAGCAGCCCGGGAGAAGGGACAGTCTACGAGCAGTACTTC. Rearrangement joined TRBV5-1 to TRBJ2-7; matching of 7 bases hints at TRBD1 as the D gene. Reading the germline V gene gives CDR1 SGHRS and CDR2 YFSETQ. The CDR3 runs 15 amino acids, cysteine and phenylalanine included. The only DNA kept is the CDR3, 45 bases in frame from the first base. V is shortened by 4 bases, J by 3 bases, and the region joining them spans 17 bases. Beyond the CDR3, the reference TRBV5-1 and TRBJ2-7 genes provide the residues; the full variable domain reads: KAGVTQTPRYLIKTRGQQVTLSCSPISGHRSVSWYQQTPGQGLQFLFEYFSETQRNKGNFPGRFSGRQFSNSRSEMNVSTLELGDSALYLCASSPGEGTVYEQYFGPGTRLTVT.